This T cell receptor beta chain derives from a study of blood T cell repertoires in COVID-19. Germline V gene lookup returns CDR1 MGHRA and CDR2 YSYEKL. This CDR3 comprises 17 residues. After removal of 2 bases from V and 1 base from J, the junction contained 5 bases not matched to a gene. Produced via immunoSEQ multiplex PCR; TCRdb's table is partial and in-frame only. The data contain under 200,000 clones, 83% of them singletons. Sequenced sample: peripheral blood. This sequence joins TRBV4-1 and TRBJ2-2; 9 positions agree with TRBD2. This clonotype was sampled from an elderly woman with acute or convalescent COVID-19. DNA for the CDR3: TGCGCCAGCAGCCAACTATCTAGCGGGATGAACACCGGGGAGCTGTTTTTT. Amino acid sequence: CASSQLSSGMNTGELFF.